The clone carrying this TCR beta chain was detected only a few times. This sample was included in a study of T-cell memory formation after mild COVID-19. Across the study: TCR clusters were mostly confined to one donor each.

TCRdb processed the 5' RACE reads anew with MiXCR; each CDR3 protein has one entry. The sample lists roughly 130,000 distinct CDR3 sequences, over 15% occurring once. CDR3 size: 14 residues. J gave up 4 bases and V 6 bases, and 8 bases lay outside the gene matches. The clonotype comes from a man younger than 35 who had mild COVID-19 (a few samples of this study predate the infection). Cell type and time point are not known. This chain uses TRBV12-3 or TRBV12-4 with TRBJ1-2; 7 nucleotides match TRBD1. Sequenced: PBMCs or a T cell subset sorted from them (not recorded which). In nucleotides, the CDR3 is TGTGCCAGCAGCCCCAGGGGGGGGGGCTATGGCTACACCTTC. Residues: CASSPRGGGYGYTF.